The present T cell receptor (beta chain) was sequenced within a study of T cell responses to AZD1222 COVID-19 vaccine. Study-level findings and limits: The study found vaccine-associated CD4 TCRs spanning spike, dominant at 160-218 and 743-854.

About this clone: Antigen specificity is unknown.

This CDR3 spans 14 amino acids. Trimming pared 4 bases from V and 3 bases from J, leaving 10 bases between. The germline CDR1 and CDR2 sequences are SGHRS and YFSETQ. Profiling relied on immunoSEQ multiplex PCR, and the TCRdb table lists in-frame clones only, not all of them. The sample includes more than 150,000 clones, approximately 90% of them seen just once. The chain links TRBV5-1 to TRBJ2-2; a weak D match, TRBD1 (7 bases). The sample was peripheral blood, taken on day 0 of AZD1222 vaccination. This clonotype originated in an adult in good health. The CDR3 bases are TGCGCCAGCAGCGCGGGACAGTACACCGGGGAGCTGTTTTTT. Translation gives CASSAGQYTGELFF.